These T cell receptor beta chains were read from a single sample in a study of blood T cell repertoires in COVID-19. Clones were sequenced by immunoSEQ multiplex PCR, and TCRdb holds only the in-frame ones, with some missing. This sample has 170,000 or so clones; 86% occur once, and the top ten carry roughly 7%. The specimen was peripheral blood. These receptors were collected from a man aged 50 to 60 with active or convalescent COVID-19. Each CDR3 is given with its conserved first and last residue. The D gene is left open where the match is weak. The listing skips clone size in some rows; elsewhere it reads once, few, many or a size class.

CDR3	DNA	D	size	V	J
CASSYSPGWEDTQYF	TGTGCCAGCAGTTATAGCCCGGGGTGGGAGGATACGCAGTATTTT	-	-	TRBV6-6	TRBJ2-3
CASSYRGLADTDTQYF	TGTGCCAGCAGTTACAGGGGACTAGCGGACACAGATACGCAGTATTTT	TRBD2	-	TRBV6-5	TRBJ2-3
CASSPRPGTRTTNEKLFF	TGTGCCAGCAGCCCCAGACCCGGGACACGAACAACTAATGAAAAACTGTTTTTT	-	-	TRBV7-6	TRBJ1-4
CASSPEGLAGADTQYF	TGTGCCAGCAGCCCCGAGGGTCTAGCGGGAGCAGATACGCAGTATTTT	TRBD2	-	TRBV6-4	TRBJ2-3
CASSRTGQGTGKYGYTF	TGCGCCAGCAGCAGAACCGGACAGGGCACGGGCAAATATGGCTACACCTTC	TRBD1	-	TRBV4-1	TRBJ1-2
CASSLGPGGPFPGYF	TGTGCCAGCAGCTTAGGCCCGGGGGGGCCGTTCCCCGGGTATTTT	TRBD2	-	TRBV5-6	TRBJ2-3
CASSYHRGARTDTQYF	TGTGCCAGCAGTTACCACCGGGGGGCCCGCACAGATACGCAGTATTTT	-	-	TRBV6-2/TRBV6-3	TRBJ2-3
CASSRTSGSPYNEQFF	TGTGCCAGTAGTAGGACTAGCGGGAGTCCCTACAATGAGCAGTTCTTC	TRBD2	-	TRBV19	TRBJ2-1
CASSRDRAREKLFF	TGTGCCAGCAGCCGAGACAGGGCGAGGGAAAAACTGTTTTTT	TRBD1	-	TRBV11-2	TRBJ1-4
CAIRESGTGVGEQYF	TGTGCCATCAGGGAATCCGGGACAGGGGTTGGGGAGCAGTACTTC	TRBD1	-	TRBV10-3	TRBJ2-7
CASSARGYTEAFF	TGTGCCAGCAGTGCTCGAGGGTACACTGAAGCTTTCTTT	-	-	TRBV12-3/TRBV12-4	TRBJ1-1
CASSLTGNNEQFF	TGCGCCAGCAGCTTGACAGGGAACAATGAGCAGTTCTTC	-	-	TRBV5-1	TRBJ2-1
CASSGERPTLLNTEAFF	TGTGCCAGCAGCGGGGAGCGACCAACCCTCCTGAACACTGAAGCTTTCTTT	-	-	TRBV7-8	TRBJ1-1
CAIRGNTQYF	TGTGCCATTCGCGGAAATACGCAGTATTTT	-	once	TRBV10-3	TRBJ2-3
CASSLFAGGFQETQYF	TGCGCCAGCAGCTTGTTTGCGGGGGGCTTCCAAGAGACCCAGTACTTC	TRBD2	-	TRBV5-1	TRBJ2-5
CASSKDRGGGYTF	TGTGCCAGTAGTAAGGACAGGGGAGGAGGCTACACCTTC	TRBD1	-	TRBV19	TRBJ1-2
CASSSSGGTDTQYF	TGTGCCAGCAGTTCCAGCGGGGGGACGGATACGCAGTATTTT	TRBD2	-	TRBV6-5	TRBJ2-3
CAESYQTGPLYGYTF	TGTGCCGAATCCTATCAGACAGGGCCCCTCTATGGCTACACCTTC	TRBD1	-	TRBV24-1	TRBJ1-2
CSVKRTGDEQYF	TGCAGCGTCAAGAGGACAGGGGACGAGCAGTACTTC	TRBD1	-	TRBV29-1	TRBJ2-7
CASSQGTYEQYF	TGTGCCAGCAGTCAAGGGACTTACGAGCAGTACTTC	-	-	TRBV28	TRBJ2-7